The clone carrying this T cell receptor (beta chain) was counted only a few times. The data were taken from a study of patients and donors after allogeneic stem cell transplantation. V lost 7 bases and J 5 bases, leaving 17 bases between the germline ends. This CDR3 contains 15 residues. TCRdb itself ran the RT-PCR reads through MiXCR, one entry per CDR3 protein. The sample contains roughly 960,000 distinct CDR3 sequences, 15% to 20% of which appear only once. The sequence came from a human donor who was either an allogeneic HSCT recipient or a stem cell or donor lymphocyte infusion donor (not recorded which). It is not recorded whose cells these are; they may come from a transplant donor. This sequence joins TRBV12-3 or TRBV12-4 and TRBJ2-2; tentatively, D is TRBD1 (6 bases). The sequencing input was blood, either unsorted or a sorted T cell fraction (not recorded which). CDR3 sequence reads: CASIVGGVRTGELFF. The DNA of the CDR3 is TGTGCCAGCATTGTAGGGGGAGTAAGGACCGGGGAGCTGTTTTTT.